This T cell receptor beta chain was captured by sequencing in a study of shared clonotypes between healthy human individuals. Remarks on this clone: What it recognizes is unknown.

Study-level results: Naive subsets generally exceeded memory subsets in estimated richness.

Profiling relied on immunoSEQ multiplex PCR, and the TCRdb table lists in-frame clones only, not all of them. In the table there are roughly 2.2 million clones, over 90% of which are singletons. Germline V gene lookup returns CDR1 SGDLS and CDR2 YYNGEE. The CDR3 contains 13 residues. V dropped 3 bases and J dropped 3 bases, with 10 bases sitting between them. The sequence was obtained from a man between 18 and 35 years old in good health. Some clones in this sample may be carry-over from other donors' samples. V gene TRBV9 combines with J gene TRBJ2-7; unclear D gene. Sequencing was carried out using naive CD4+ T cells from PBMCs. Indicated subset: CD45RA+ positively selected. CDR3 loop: CASSALGGYEQYF. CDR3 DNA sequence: TGTGCCAGCAGCGCGTTGGGCGGCTACGAGCAGTACTTC.